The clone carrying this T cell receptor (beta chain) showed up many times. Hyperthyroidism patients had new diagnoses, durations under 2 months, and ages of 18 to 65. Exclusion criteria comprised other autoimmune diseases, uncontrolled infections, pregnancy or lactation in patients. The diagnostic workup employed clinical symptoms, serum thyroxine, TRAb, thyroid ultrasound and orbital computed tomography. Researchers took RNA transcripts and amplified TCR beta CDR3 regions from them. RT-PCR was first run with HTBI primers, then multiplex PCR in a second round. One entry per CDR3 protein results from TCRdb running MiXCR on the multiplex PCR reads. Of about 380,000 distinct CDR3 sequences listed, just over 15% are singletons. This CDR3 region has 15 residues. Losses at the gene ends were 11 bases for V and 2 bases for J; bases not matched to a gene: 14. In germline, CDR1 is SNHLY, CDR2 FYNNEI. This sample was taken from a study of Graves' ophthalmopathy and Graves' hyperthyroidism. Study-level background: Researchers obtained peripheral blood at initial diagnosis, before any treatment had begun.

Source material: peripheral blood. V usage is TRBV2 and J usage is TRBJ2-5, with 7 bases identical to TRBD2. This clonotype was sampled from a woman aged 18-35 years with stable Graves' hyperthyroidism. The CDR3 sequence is CAGRLATATQETQYF. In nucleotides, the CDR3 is TGTGCCGGAAGACTAGCAACCGCGACACAAGAGACCCAGTACTTC.